This T cell receptor (beta chain) was identified during a study of CD8+CD57+ T cells in acquired aplastic anemia. About the study: An average of 3.2 ug of DNA was obtained from sorted CD4+ and CD8+ cells.

Patients included in sequencing had previously demonstrated CD8+CD57+ cell expansion by flow cytometry. Receipt of therapy had not occurred in any patient by the time of blood sampling. This clonotype was counted ten times or more. TCR beta VDJ combinations and CDR3 sequences were profiled from genomic DNA. TCRdb re-derived calls from the reads in MiXCR, one entry per CDR3 protein. The sample comprises approximately 300,000 distinct CDR3 sequences, roughly 61% of which are singletons, and roughly 1.2% rests with the top ten. Germline CDR1 is SGHAT and CDR2 is FQNNGV. J lost 5 bases, V lost 2 bases, and 10 bases had no gene match. The CDR3 sequence is 17 residues long.

The sample comprised sorted CD4+, CD8+, or CD8+CD57+ T cells (not recorded which) from PBMCs. The clonotype comes from a human donor with aplastic anemia. The V and J genes are TRBV11-2 and TRBJ2-5; 11 bases map to TRBD2. The CDR3 nucleotides are TGTGCCAGCAGCTTATCTCTAGCGGGGGGAGGACTCGAGACCCAGTACTTC. Amino acids: CASSLSLAGGGLETQYF.